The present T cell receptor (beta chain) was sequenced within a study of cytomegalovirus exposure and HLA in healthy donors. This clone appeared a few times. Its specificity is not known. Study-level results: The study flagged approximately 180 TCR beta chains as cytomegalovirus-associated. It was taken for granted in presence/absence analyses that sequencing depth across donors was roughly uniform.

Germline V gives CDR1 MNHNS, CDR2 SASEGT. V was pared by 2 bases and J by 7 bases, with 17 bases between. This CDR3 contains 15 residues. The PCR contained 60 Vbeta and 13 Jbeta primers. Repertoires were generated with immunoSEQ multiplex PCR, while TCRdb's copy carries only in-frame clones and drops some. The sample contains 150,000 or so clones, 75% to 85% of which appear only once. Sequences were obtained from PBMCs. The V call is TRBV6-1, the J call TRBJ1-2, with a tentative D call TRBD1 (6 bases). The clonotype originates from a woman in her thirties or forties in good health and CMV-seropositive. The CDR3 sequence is CASSEWGEGERGYTF. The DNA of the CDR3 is TGTGCCAGCAGTGAATGGGGGGAGGGGGAACGTGGCTACACCTTC.